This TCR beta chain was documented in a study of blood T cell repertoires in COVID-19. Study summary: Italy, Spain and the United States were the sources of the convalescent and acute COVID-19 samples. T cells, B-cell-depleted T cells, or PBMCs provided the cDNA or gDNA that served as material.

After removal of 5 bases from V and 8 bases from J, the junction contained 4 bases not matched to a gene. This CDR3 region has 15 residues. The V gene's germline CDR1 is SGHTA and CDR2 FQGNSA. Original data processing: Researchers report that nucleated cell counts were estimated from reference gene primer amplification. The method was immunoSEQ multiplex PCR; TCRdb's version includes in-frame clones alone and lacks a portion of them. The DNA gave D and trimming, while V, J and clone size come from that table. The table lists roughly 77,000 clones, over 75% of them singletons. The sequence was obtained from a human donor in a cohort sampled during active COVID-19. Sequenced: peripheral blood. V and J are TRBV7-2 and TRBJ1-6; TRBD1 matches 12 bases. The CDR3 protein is CASSPGTGGYSPLHF. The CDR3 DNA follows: TGTGCCAGCAGCCCAGGGACAGGGGGCTATTCACCCCTCCACTTT.